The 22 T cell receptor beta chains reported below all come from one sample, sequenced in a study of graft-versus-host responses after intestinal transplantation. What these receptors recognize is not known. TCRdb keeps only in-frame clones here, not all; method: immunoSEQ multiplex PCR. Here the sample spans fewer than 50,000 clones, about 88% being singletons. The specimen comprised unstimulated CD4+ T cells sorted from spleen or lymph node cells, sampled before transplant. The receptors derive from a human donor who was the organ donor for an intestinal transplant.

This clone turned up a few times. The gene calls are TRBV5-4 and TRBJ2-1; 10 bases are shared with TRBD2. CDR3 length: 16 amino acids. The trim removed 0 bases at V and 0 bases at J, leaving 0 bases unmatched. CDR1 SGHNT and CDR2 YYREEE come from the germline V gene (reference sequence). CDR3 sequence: CASSLGLAGSYNEQFF. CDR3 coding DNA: TGTGCCAGCAGCTTGGGACTAGCGGGCTCCTACAATGAGCAGTTCTTC. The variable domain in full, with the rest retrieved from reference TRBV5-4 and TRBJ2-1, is ETGVTQSPTHLIKTRGQQVTLRCSSQSGHNTVSWYQQALGQGPQFIFQYYREEENGRGNFPPRFSGLQFPNYSSELNVNALELDDSALYLCASSLGLAGSYNEQFFGPGTRLTVL.

The CDR3 DNA reads TGTGCCAGCAGCTTGGCTGGGAGGGGGGTAAATCAGCCCCAGCATTTT. Amino acids: CASSLAGRGVNQPQHF. The chain has TRBV5-8 and TRBJ1-5, with D maybe TRBD1 (6 bases). The CDR3 totals 16 residues. V shed 0 bases and J shed 4 bases, with 14 bases lying between them. Germline V gene sequence: CDR1 SGHTS, CDR2 YDEGEE. Supplemented by reference TRBV5-8 and TRBJ1-5, the full variable domain reads EAGVTQSPTHLIKTRGQQATLRCSPISGHTSVYWYQQALGLGLQFLLWYDEGEERNRGNFPPRFSGRQFPNYSSELNVNALELEDSALYLCASSLAGRGVNQPQHFGDGTRLSIL.

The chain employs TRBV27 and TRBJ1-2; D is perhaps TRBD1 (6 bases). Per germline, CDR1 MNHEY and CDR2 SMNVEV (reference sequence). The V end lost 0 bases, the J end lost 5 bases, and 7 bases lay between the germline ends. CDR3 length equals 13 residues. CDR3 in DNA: TGTGCCAGCAGTTTATCGGGGGCTTATGGCTACACCTTC. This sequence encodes CASSLSGAYGYTF.

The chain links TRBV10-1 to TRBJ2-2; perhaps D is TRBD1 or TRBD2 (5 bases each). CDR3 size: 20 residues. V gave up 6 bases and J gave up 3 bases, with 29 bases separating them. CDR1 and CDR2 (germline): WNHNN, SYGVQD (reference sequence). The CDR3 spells CASRIIRDLEPFFDTGELFF. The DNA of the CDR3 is TGCGCCAGCAGGATCATCCGGGACCTAGAACCTTTTTTTGACACCGGGGAGCTGTTTTTT.

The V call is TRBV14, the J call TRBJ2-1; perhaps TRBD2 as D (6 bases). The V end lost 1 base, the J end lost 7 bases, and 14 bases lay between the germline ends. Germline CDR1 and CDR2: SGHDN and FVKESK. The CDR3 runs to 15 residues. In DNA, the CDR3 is TGTGCCAGCAGCCAAGGTATCGGGAGAAGGAATGAGCAGTTCTTC. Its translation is CASSQGIGRRNEQFF.

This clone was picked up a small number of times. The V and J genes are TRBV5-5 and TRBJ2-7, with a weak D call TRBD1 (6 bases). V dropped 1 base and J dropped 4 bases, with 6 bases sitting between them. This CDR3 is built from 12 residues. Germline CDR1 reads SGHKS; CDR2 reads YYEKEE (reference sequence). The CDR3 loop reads CASSLTGYEQYF. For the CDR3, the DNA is TGTGCCAGCAGCTTGACAGGGTACGAGCAGTACTTC.

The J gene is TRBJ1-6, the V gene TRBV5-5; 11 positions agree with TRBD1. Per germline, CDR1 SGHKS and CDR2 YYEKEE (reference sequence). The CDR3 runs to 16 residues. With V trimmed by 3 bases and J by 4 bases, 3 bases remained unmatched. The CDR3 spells CASSWTGGRYNSPLHF. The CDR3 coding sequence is TGTGCCAGCAGCTGGACAGGGGGCAGGTATAATTCACCCCTCCACTTT. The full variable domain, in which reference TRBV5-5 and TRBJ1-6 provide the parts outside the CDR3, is DAGVTQSPTHLIKTRGQQVTLRCSPISGHKSVSWYQQVLGQGPQFIFQYYEKEERGRGNFPDRFSARQFPNYSSELNVNALLLGDSALYLCASSWTGGRYNSPLHFGNGTRLTVT.

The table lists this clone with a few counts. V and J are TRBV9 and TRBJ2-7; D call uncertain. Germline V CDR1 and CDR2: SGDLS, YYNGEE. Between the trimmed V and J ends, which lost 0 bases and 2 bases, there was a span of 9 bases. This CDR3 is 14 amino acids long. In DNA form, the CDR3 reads TGTGCCAGCAGCGTAGATAGGGCGCCCTACGAGCAGTACTTC. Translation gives CASSVDRAPYEQYF.

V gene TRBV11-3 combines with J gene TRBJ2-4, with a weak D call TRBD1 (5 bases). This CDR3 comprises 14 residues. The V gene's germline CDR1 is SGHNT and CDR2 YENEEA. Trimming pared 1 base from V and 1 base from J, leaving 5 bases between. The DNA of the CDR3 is TGTGCCAGCAGCTTAGGGGGCGCCAAAAACATTCAGTACTTC. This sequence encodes CASSLGGAKNIQYF.

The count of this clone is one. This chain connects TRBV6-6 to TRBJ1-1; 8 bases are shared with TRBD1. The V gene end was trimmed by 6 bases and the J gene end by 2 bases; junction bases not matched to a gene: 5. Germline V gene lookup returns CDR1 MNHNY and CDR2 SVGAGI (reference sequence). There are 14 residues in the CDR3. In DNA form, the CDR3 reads TGTGCCAGCAGCATACAGGGGGTCAACACTGAAGCTTTCTTT. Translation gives CASSIQGVNTEAFF.

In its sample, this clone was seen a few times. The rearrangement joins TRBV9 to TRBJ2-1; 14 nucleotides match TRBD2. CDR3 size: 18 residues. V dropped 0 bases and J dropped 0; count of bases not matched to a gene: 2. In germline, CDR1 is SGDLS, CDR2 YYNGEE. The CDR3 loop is CASSVGLAGGSSYNEQFF. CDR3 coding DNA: TGTGCCAGCAGCGTAGGACTAGCGGGGGGGAGCTCCTACAATGAGCAGTTCTTC. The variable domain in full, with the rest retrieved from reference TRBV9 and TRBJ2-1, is DSGVTQTPKHLITATGQRVTLRCSPRSGDLSVYWYQQSLDQGLQFLIQYYNGEERAKGNILERFSAQQFPDLHSELNLSSLELGDSALYFCASSVGLAGGSSYNEQFFGPGTRLTVL.

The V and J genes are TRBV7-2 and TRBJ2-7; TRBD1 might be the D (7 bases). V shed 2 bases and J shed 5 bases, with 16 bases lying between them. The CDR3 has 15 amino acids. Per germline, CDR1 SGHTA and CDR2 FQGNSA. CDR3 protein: CASSLQGGLANEQYF. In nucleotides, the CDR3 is TGTGCCAGCAGCTTACAGGGGGGCCTAGCCAACGAGCAGTACTTC.

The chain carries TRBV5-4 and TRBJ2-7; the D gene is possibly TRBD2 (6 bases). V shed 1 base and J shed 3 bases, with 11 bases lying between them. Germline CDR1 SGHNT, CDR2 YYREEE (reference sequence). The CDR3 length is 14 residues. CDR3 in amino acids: CASSLRGEDYEQYF. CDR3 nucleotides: TGTGCCAGCAGCTTGCGAGGGGAGGACTACGAGCAGTACTTC.

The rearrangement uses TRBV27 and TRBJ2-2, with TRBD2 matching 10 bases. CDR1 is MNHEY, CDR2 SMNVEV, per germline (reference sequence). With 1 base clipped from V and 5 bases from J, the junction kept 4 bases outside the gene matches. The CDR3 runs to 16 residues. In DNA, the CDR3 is TGTGCCAGCAGTTTATTCCCTAGCGGGGGTACCGGGGAGCTGTTTTTT. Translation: CASSLFPSGGTGELFF.

DNA of the CDR3: TGTGCCAGCAGTTACCAGTCAGCCCGGGGCGAGCAGTACTTC. It codes for CASSYQSARGEQYF. The gene calls are TRBV6-5 and TRBJ2-7; maybe TRBD2 (5 bases). Germline V gives CDR1 MNHEY, CDR2 SVGAGI. The germline V and J ends were trimmed by 2 bases and 6 bases, with 14 bases remaining between them. There are 14 residues in the CDR3.

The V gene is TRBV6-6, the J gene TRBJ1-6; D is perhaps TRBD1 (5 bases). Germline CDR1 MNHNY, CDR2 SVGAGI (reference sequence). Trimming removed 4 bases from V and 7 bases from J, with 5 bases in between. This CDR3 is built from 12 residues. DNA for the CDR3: TGTGCCAGCAGTTGGACAAATTCACCCCTCCACTTT. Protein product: CASSWTNSPLHF.

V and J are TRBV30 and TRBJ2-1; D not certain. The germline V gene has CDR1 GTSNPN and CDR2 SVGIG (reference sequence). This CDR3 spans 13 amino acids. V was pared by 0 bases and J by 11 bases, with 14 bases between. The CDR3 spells CAWSVGGSPKQFF. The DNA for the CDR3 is TGTGCCTGGAGTGTAGGTGGAAGCCCCAAGCAGTTCTTC.

The CDR3 DNA is TGCGCCAGCAGTGGGGGACAGGTGGTATATGGCTACACCTTC. This codes for CASSGGQVVYGYTF. This sequence joins TRBV10-1 and TRBJ1-2; 8 bases fit TRBD1. Germline V CDR1 and CDR2: WNHNN, SYGVQD (reference sequence). The CDR3 runs to 14 residues. V was pared by 4 bases and J by 5 bases, with 6 bases of the junction left unmatched.

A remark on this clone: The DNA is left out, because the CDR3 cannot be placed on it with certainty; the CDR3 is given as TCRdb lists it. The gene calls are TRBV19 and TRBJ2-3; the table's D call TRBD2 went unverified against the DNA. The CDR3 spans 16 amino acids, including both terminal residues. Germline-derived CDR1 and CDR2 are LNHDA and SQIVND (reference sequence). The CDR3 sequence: CASSILAGAYTDTQYF.

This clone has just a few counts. CDR3 sequence: CAILRGSPSSYEQYF. CDR3 DNA sequence: TGTGCCATCCTGAGGGGATCTCCGAGCTCCTACGAGCAGTACTTC. V and J are TRBV6-1 and TRBJ2-7, with D tentatively TRBD1 or TRBD2 (5 bases each). CDR1 is MNHNS and CDR2 is SASEGT in the germline V gene. The CDR3 loop spans 15 amino acids. The V end lost 10 bases, the J end lost 0 bases, and 19 bases lay between the germline ends.

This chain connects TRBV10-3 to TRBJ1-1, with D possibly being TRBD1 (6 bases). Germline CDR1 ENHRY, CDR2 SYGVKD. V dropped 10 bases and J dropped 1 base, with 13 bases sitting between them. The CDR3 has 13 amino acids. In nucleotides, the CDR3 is TGTGCCACCTGGACAGTTCCGAACACTGAAGCTTTCTTT. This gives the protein CATWTVPNTEAFF.

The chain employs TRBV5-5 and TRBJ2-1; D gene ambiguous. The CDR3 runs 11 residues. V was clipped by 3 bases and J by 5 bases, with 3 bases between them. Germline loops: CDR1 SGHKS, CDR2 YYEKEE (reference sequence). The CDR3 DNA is TGTGCCAGCAGCTCTAACAATGAGCAGTTCTTC. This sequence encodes CASSSNNEQFF.